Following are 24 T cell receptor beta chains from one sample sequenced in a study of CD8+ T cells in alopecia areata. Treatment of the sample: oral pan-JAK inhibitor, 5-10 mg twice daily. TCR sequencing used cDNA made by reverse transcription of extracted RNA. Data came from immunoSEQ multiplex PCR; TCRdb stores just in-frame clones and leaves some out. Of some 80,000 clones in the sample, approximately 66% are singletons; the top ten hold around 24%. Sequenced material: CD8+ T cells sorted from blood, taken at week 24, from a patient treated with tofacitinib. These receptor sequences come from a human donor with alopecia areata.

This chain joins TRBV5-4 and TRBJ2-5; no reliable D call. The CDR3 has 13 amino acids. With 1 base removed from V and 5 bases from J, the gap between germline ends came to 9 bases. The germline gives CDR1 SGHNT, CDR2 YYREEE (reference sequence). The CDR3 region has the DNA TGTGCCAGCAGCTTGCCCCTCCAGGAGACCCAGTACTTC. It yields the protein CASSLPLQETQYF.

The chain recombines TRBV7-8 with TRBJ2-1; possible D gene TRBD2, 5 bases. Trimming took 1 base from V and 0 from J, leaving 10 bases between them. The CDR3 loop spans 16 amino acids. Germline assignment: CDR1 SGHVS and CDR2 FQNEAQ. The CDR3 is CASSLVGSASYNEQFF. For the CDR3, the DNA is TGTGCCAGCAGCTTAGTTGGTAGCGCCTCCTACAATGAGCAGTTCTTC.

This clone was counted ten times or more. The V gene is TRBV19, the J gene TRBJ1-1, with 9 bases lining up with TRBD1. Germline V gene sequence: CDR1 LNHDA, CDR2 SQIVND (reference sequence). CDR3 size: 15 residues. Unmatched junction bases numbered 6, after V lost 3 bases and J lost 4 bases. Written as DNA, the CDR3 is TGTGCCAGTAGTATTTCCGGACAGGGGTCCACTGAAGCTTTCTTT. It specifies CASSISGQGSTEAFF.

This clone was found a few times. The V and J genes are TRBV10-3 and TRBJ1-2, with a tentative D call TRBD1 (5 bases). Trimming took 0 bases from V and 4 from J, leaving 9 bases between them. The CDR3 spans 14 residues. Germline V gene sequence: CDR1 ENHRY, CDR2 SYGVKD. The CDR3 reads CAISESRDSYGYTF. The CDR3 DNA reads TGTGCCATCAGTGAGTCGAGGGACTCCTATGGCTACACCTTC.

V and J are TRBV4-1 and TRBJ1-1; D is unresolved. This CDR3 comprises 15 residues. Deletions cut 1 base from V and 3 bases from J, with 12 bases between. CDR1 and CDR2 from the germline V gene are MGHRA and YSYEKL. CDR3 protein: CASSQGLGMDTEAFF. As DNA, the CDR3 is TGCGCCAGCAGCCAAGGACTGGGGATGGACACTGAAGCTTTCTTT.

DNA for the CDR3: TGTGCCAGCAGCGTAGGAGTGGAAGATGGCTACACCTTC. This sequence encodes CASSVGVEDGYTF. The chain employs TRBV9 and TRBJ1-2; D is unresolved. Trimming left V 0 bases short and J 6 bases short, with 9 bases between. This CDR3 region has 13 residues. Germline CDR1 reads SGDLS; CDR2 reads YYNGEE.

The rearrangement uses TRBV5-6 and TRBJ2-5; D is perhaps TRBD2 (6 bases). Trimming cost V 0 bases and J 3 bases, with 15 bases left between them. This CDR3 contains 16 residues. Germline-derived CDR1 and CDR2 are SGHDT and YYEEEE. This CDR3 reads CASSLGYSSDKETQYF. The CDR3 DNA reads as TGTGCCAGCAGCTTGGGGTATTCTAGCGACAAAGAGACCCAGTACTTC.

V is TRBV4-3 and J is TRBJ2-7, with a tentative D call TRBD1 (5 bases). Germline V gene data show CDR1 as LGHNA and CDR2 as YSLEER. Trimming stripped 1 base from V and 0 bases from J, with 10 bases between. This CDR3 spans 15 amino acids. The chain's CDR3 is CASSQVAGYSYEQYF. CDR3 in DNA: TGCGCCAGCAGCCAAGTGGCAGGGTACTCCTACGAGCAGTACTTC.

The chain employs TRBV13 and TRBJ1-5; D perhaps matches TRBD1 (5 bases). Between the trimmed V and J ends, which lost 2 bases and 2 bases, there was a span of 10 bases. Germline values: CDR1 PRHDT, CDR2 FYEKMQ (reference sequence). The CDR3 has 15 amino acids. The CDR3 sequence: CASSLSEGGNQPQHF. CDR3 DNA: TGTGCCAGCAGCTTATCGGAAGGGGGCAATCAGCCCCAGCATTTT.

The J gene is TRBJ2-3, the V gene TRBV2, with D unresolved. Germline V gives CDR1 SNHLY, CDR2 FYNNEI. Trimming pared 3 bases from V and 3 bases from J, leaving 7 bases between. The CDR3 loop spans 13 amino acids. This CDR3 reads CASSELRTDTQYF. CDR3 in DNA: TGTGCCAGCAGTGAGCTACGAACAGATACGCAGTATTTT.

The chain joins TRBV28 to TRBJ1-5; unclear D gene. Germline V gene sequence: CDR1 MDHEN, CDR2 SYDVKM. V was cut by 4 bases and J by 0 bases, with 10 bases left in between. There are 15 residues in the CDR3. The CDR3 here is CASSSGQYSNQPQHF. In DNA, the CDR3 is TGTGCCAGCAGTTCCGGGCAATATAGCAATCAGCCCCAGCATTTT.

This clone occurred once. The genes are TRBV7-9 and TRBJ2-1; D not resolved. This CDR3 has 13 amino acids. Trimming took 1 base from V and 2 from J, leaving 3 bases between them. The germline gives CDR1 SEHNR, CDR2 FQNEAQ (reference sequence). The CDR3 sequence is CASSLDTYNEQFF. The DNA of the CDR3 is TGTGCCAGCAGCTTAGACACCTACAATGAGCAGTTCTTC.

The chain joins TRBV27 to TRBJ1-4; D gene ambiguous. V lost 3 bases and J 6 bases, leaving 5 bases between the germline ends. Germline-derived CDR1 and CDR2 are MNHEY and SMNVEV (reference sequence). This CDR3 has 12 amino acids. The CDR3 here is CASSFTHEKLFF. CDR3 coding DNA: TGTGCCAGCAGTTTTACTCATGAAAAACTGTTTTTT.

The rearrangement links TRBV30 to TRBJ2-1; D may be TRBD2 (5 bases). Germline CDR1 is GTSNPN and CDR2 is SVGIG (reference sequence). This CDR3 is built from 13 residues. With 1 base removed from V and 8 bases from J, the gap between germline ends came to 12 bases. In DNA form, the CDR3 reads TGTGCCTGGAGTGGAGGTAGCGCCGATGAGCAGTTCTTC. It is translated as CAWSGGSADEQFF.

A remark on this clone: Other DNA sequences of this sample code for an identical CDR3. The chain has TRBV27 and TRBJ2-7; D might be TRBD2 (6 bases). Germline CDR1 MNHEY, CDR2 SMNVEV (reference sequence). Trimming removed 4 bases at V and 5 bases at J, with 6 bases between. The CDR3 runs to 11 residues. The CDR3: CASSSGDEQYF. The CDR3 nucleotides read TGTGCCAGCAGTTCGGGGGACGAGCAGTACTTC.

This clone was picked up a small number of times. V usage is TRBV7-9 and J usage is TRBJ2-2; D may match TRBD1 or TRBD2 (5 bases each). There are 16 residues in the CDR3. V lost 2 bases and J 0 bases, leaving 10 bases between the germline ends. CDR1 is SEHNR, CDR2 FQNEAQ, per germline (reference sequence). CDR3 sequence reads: CASSLMGRANTGELFF. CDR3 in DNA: TGTGCCAGCAGCTTAATGGGACGGGCGAACACCGGGGAGCTGTTTTTT. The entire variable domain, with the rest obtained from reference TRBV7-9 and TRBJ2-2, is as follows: DTGVSQNPRHKITKRGQNVTFRCDPISEHNRLYWYRQTLGQGPEFLTYFQNEAQLEKSRLLSDRFSAERPKGSFSTLEIQRTEQGDSAMYLCASSLMGRANTGELFFGEGSRLTVL.

In DNA form, the CDR3 reads TGCGCCAGCAGCCAAGATCTGCTAGCGGGAGGTCAAGAGACCCAGTACTTC. Its protein product is CASSQDLLAGGQETQYF. V usage is TRBV4-3 and J usage is TRBJ2-5; 11 nucleotides align to TRBD2. J lost 2 bases, V lost 0 bases, and 5 bases had no gene match. Germline V gene lookup returns CDR1 LGHNA and CDR2 YSLEER. This CDR3 is built from 17 residues.

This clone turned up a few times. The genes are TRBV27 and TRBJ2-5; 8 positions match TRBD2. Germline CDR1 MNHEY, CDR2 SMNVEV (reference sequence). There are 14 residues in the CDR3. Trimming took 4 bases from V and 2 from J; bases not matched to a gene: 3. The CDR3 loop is CASSSPSGQETQYF. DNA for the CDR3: TGTGCCAGCAGTTCGCCTAGCGGGCAAGAGACCCAGTACTTC.

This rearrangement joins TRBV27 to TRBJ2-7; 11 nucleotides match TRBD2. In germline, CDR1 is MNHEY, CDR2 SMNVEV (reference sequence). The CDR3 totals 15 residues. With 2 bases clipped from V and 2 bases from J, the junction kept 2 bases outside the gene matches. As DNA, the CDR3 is TGTGCCAGCAGTTTAACGACTAGCGGGGCCTACGAGCAGTACTTC. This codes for CASSLTTSGAYEQYF.

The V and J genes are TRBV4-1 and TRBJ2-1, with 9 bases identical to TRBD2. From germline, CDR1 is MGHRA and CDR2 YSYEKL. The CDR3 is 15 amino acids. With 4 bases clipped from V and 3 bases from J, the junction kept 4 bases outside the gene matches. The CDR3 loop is CASSPRSGSYNEQFF. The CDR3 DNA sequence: TGCGCCAGCAGCCCCCGTAGCGGGAGCTACAATGAGCAGTTCTTC.

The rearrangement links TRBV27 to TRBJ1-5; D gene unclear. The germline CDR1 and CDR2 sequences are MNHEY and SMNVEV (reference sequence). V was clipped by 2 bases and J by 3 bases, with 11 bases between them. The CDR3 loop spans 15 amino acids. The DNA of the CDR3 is TGTGCCAGCAGTTTAGGGCAGTTCTACAATCAGCCCCAGCATTTT. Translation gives CASSLGQFYNQPQHF.

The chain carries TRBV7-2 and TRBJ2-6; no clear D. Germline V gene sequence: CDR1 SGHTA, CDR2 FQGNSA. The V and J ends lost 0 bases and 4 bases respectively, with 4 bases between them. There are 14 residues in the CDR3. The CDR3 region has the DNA TGTGCCAGCAGCTTAGCGTGGGGGGCCAACGTCCTGACTTTC. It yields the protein CASSLAWGANVLTF.

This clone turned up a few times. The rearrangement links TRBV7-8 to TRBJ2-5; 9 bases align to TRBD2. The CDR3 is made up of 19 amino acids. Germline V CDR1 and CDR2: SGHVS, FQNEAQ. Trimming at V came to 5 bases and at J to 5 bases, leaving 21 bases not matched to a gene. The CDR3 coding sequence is TGTGCCAGCAGCCGTTTTAGGCCTAGCGGGGTTTTCTCGGTGGAGACCCAGTACTTC. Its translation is CASSRFRPSGVFSVETQYF.

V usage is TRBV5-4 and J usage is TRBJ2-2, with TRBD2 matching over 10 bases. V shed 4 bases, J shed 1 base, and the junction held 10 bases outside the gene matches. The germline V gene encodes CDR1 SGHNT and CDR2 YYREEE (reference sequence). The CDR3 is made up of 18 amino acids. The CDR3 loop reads CASSPRLAGAGNTGELFF. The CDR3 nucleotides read TGTGCCAGCAGCCCCCGGCTAGCGGGAGCGGGGAACACCGGGGAGCTGTTTTTT.